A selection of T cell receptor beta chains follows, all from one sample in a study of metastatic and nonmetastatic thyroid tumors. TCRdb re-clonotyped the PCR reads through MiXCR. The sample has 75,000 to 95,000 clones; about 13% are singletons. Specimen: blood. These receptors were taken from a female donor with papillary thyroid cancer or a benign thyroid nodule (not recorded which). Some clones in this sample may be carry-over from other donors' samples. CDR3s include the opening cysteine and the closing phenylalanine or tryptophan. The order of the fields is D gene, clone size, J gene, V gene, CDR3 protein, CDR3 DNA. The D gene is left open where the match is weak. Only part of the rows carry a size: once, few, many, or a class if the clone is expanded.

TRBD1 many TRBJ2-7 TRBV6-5 CASSYFPGDRGSYEQYF TGTGCCAGCAGTTACTTTCCCGGGGACAGGGGATCTTACGAGCAGTACTTC
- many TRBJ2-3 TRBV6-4 CASSRDPGSYTQYF TGTGCCAGCAGTCGGGATCCGGGTTCATATACGCAGTATTTT
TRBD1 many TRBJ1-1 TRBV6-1 CASSQRRDRGFNTEAFF TGCGCCAGCAGTCAACGCCGGGACAGGGGCTTTAACACTGAAGCTTTCTTT
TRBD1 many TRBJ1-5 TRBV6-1 CASRTGFGNQPQHF TGTGCCAGCAGGACAGGGTTTGGAAATCAGCCCCAGCATTTT
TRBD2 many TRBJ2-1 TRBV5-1 CASSYGLAGVVYEQFF TGCGCCAGCAGCTATGGACTAGCGGGAGTAGTTTATGAGCAGTTCTTC
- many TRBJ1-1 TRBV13 CASSLGLGGITEAFF TGTGCCAGCAGCTTAGGTCTCGGGGGGATCACTGAAGCTTTCTTT
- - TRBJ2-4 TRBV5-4 CASSLRQGGGSDF TGTGCCAGCAGCTTGAGACAGGGAGGGGGTTCGGACTTC
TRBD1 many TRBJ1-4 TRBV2 CASRAGQATNEKLFF TGTGCCAGCAGGGCCGGACAGGCAACTAATGAAAAACTGTTTTTT
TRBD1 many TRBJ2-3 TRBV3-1 CASSQGPGQGPSDTQYF TGTGCCAGCAGCCAAGGCCCGGGACAGGGACCATCAGATACGCAGTATTTT
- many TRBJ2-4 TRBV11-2 CASSLFFEGVAKNIQYF TGTGCCAGCAGCTTATTCTTCGAGGGCGTAGCCAAAAACATTCAGTACTTC
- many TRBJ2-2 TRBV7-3 CASSSAGHTGELFF TGTGCCAGCAGCTCTGCGGGACACACCGGGGAGCTGTTTTTT
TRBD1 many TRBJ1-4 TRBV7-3 CASSFPPGTAREKLFF TGTGCCAGCAGCTTCCCGCCTGGGACAGCTAGAGAAAAACTGTTTTTT
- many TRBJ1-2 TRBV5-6 CASGLVTAKGGYTF TGTGCCAGCGGATTAGTGACCGCAAAGGGGGGCTACACCTTC
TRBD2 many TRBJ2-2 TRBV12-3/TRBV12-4 CASSKLAGGPRTGELFF TGTGCCAGCAGCAAACTAGCGGGAGGGCCCCGAACCGGGGAGCTGTTTTTT
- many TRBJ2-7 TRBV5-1 CASSLDGSSYEQYF TGCGCCAGCAGCTTGGACGGATCCTCCTACGAGCAGTACTTC
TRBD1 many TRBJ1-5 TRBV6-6 CASSYTTDRGRGGSNQPQHF TGTGCCAGCAGTTACACCACGGACAGGGGGCGAGGGGGTTCCAATCAGCCCCAGCATTTT
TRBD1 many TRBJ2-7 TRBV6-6 CASSYSSGTGVGEQYF TGTGCCAGCAGTTACTCCTCCGGGACAGGGGTTGGGGAGCAGTACTTC
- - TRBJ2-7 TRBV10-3 CAISEWTGDSPEGSYEQYF TGTGCCATCAGTGAGTGGACGGGAGATTCCCCCGAAGGGTCCTACGAGCAGTACTTC
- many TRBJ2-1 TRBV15 CATSRDLGYEQFF TGTGCCACCAGCAGAGATTTGGGATATGAGCAGTTCTTC
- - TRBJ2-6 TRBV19 CASSIGLGSGANVPTF TGTGCCAGTAGTATTGGCCTGGGCTCTGGGGCCAACGTCCCGACTTTC
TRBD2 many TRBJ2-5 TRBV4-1 CASSPRLAGVRETQYF TGCGCCAGCAGCCCCCGACTAGCGGGAGTCAGGGAGACCCAGTACTTC
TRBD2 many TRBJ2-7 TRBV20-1 CSAAPGTSHEQYF TGCAGTGCTGCCCCCGGGACTAGTCACGAGCAGTACTTC
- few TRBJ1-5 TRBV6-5 CASSYGRGWNQPQHF TGTGCCAGCAGTTACGGCCGCGGCTGGAATCAGCCCCAGCATTTT
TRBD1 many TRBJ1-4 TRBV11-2 CASRRTGGAEKLFF TGTGCCAGCAGGCGGACAGGCGGGGCTGAAAAACTGTTTTTT
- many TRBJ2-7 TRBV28 CASSWPSSYEQYF TGTGCCAGCAGTTGGCCGAGCTCCTACGAGCAGTACTTC
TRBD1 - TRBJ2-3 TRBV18 CASSSGQRGLSTYTQYF TGTGCCAGCTCATCGGGACAGAGAGGCCTTAGCACATATACGCAGTATTTT
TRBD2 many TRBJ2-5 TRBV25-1 CASSQLAGAGETQYF TGTGCCAGCAGTCAGCTAGCGGGAGCGGGGGAGACCCAGTACTTC
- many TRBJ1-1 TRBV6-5 CASSYAVNTEAFF TGTGCCAGCAGTTACGCGGTGAACACTGAAGCTTTCTTT
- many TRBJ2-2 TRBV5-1 CASSSGLGPNTGELFF TGCGCCAGCAGCTCGGGTCTCGGTCCCAACACCGGGGAGCTGTTTTTT
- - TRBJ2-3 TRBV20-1 CSARLSSTDTQYF TGCAGTGCCAGACTCTCTAGCACAGATACGCAGTATTTT
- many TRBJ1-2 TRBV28 CASSSGGYTF TGTGCCAGCAGTTCGGGTGGCTACACCTTC
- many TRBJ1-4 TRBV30 CAWGRIPATNEKLFF TGTGCCTGGGGACGGATCCCTGCAACTAATGAAAAACTGTTTTTT
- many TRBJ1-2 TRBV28 CASSFSGVYGYTF TGTGCCAGCAGTTTCTCCGGCGTGTATGGCTACACCTTC
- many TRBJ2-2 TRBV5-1 CASSRLGTNTGELFF TGCGCCAGCAGCAGACTAGGAACGAACACCGGGGAGCTGTTTTTT
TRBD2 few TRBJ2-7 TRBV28 CASSFHRASGLQSSYEQYF TGTGCCAGCAGTTTCCATAGGGCTAGCGGACTACAGAGCTCCTACGAGCAGTACTTC
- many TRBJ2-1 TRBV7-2 CASSPTTVGYSYNEQFF TGTGCCAGCAGCCCAACGACCGTGGGATACTCCTACAATGAGCAGTTCTTC
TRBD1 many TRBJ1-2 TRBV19 CASSIDRDRLANYGYTF TGTGCCAGTAGTATAGATCGGGACAGGCTGGCGAACTATGGCTACACCTTC
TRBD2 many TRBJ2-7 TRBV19 CASSGQLAGLYEQYF TGTGCCAGTAGTGGACAACTAGCGGGGCTCTACGAGCAGTACTTC
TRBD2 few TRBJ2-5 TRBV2 CASKAGTSGRKQETQYF TGTGCCAGCAAAGCTGGGACTAGCGGGAGGAAACAAGAGACCCAGTACTTC
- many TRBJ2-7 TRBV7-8 CASSLVGSSSYEQYF TGTGCCAGCAGCTTAGTGGGCTCCAGCTCCTACGAGCAGTACTTC
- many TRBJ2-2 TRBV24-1 CATSPSSSTGELFF TGTGCCACCAGTCCGAGTTCGAGCACCGGGGAGCTGTTTTTT
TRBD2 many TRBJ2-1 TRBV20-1 CSARNLAGGLNEQFF TGCAGTGCTAGAAACTTAGCGGGAGGGCTTAATGAGCAGTTCTTC
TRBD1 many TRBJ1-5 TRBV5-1 CASSLLMTGRDQPQHF TGCGCCAGCAGCTTGCTAATGACAGGGAGGGATCAGCCCCAGCATTTT
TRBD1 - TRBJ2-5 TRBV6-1 CASSVTGGETQYF TGTGCCAGTAGCGTAACAGGGGGAGAGACCCAGTACTTC
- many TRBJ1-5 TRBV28 CASSLGGAAQPQHF TGTGCCAGCAGTTTGGGCGGAGCGGCTCAGCCCCAGCATTTT
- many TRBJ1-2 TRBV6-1 CASSLRGLINGYTF TGTGCCAGCAGTCTCAGGGGATTGATAAATGGCTACACCTTC
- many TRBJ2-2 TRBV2 CASSTQGFGELFF TGTGCCAGCAGTACGCAGGGTTTCGGGGAGCTGTTTTTT
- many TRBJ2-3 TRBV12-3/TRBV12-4 CASSLMQIPDTQYF TGTGCCAGCAGTTTAATGCAGATCCCAGATACGCAGTATTTT
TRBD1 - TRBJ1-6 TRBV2 CEGSGQGNSPLHF TGTGAAGGCAGTGGACAGGGTAATTCACCCCTCCACTTT
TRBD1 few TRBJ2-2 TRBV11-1 CASSPGETGGIGELFF TGTGCCAGCAGCCCCGGCGAGACAGGGGGCATTGGGGAGCTGTTTTTT
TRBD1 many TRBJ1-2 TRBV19 CASTIWTGKGSGYTF TGTGCCAGTACCATTTGGACAGGGAAAGGCTCTGGCTACACCTTC
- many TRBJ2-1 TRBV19 CASSIMPQNEQFF TGTGCCAGTAGTATTATGCCACAGAATGAGCAGTTCTTC
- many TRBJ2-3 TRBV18 CASSRSGGGGPDTQYF TGTGCCAGCTCACGATCCGGTGGCGGAGGGCCCGATACGCAGTATTTT
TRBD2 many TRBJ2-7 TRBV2 CASSERNSGRGAGSYEQYF TGTGCCAGCAGTGAACGGAATAGCGGGAGAGGGGCTGGCTCCTACGAGCAGTACTTC
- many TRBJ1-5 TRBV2 CASSDGQPQHF TGTGCCAGCAGTGACGGTCAGCCCCAGCATTTT
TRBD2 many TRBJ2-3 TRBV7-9 CASSDVTSGKGTDTQYF TGTGCCAGCAGCGACGTAACTAGCGGAAAGGGGACAGATACGCAGTATTTT
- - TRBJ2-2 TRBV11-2 CASSHAWGGEGTGELFF TGTGCCAGCAGCCATGCCTGGGGGGGCGAAGGCACCGGGGAGCTGTTTTTT
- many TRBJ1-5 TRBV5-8 CASSLAKGHSNQPQHF TGTGCCAGCAGCTTGGCCAAGGGGCATAGCAATCAGCCCCAGCATTTT